The present T cell receptor (beta chain) was sequenced within a study of response to subunit inactivated influenza vaccine. Study results and caveats: New T cells are recruited in small numbers by each seasonal influenza vaccination, according to the authors' suggestion.

This clonotype showed up just a few times. As yet, its antigen is unknown. CDR1 and CDR2 from the germline V gene are SGHVS and FNYEAQ. The CDR3 is 16 amino acids. The trim removed 3 bases at V and 0 bases at J, leaving 6 bases unmatched. TCRdb analysed the RT-PCR reads with MiXCR anew, one entry per CDR3 protein. This sample has more than 700,000 distinct CDR3 sequences, with about 20% found just once. The J gene is TRBJ2-3, the V gene TRBV7-6, with 7 bases that match TRBD1. This receptor was taken from a man in his fifties or sixties who received an inactivated influenza vaccine. This specimen was PBMCs from blood, taken roughly 5 days after vaccination. The CDR3 nucleotides read TGTGCCAGCAGCTTCACAGGGGCGTCTAGCACAGATACGCAGTATTTT. Translating it yields CASSFTGASSTDTQYF.